The present entry profiles one TCR beta chain with its context. The sort gate was single viable CD3+CD4+CD8-CD45RO+ cells for memory CD4+ T cells. The data belong to a study of memory CD4+ T cells and cytomegalovirus serostatus. The method was immunoSEQ multiplex PCR; TCRdb's version includes in-frame clones alone and lacks a portion of them. Of about 26,000 clones listed, under 85% are singletons. The clonotype originates from an adult in good health and CMV-seronegative. Sequencing input: memory CD4+ T cells from blood.

The CDR3 nucleotides are TGTGCCAGCAGTGCTGGCCAGGGCACTGAAGCTTTCTTT. It codes for CASSAGQGTEAFF. This sequence joins TRBV2 and TRBJ1-1; D may be TRBD1 (5 bases). The length of the CDR3 is 13 residues. CDR1 and CDR2 (germline): SNHLY, FYNNEI. V was clipped by 4 bases and J by 4 bases, with 10 bases between them.